This TCR beta chain comes out of a study of lymphopenia after photon versus proton radiotherapy. Study-wide results and caveats: Under photons, naive T cells and diversity fell while effector/memory populations rose.

Points on this clone: Its antigen is still unknown.

Some clones are missing from TCRdb's copy, which holds only in-frame ones; the method was immunoSEQ multiplex PCR. The profile covers approximately 50,000 clones, with around four fifths appearing a single time and 25% to 30% taken by the ten largest. V was trimmed by 3 bases and J by 0 bases, leaving 9 bases between them. The CDR3 sequence is 15 residues long. Germline values: CDR1 LNHDA, CDR2 SQIVND (reference sequence). The chain has TRBV19 and TRBJ2-4, with D maybe TRBD2 (6 bases). Sample: peripheral blood, taken from a patient treated with photon-based radiotherapy. The TCR comes from a man aged 50 or older with gastric cancer. CDR3 sequence: CASSMTRLAKNIQYF. DNA for the CDR3: TGTGCCAGTAGTATGACTAGGCTAGCCAAAAACATTCAGTACTTC.